Described below is a single T cell receptor (beta chain) sequence and its context. This sample is part of a study of blood T cell repertoires in COVID-19. Study summary: Spain, Italy and the United States supplied samples that represented acute and convalescent COVID-19. Sources were T cells, B-cell-depleted T cells, or PBMCs; the material itself was cDNA or gDNA.

Germline V gives CDR1 SNHLY, CDR2 FYNNEI. This CDR3 contains 11 residues. Trimming cost V 5 bases and J 9 bases, with 5 bases left between them. Original processing methods: Nucleated cell counts were estimated from reference gene primer amplification. Data came from immunoSEQ multiplex PCR; TCRdb stores just in-frame clones and leaves some out. That table furnishes V, J and clone size, whereas the DNA furnished D and trimming. The data show about 130,000 clones, approximately 85% seen once. The source is a human donor in a cohort sampled during active COVID-19. This chain connects TRBV2 to TRBJ1-6; D not resolved. What was sequenced was peripheral blood. The CDR3 reads CASSLVSPLHF. The CDR3 DNA reads as TGTGCCAGCAGTTTAGTTTCACCCCTCCACTTT.